Below are 2 T cell receptor beta chains sequenced from a single sample in a study of blood T cell repertoires in COVID-19 (dated by TCRdb to the early 2020s). Library preparation was by the immunoSEQ multiplex PCR assay. The table was pulled from immuneACCESS by TCRdb, which kept in-frame rearrangements only. Such tables lose some clones; where checked, under half of the loss comes from unresolved V genes, and the rest has no known cause. This sample lists hundreds of thousands of clones; 85% to 90% were detected once. The ten largest clones add up to 1.1% of the sample. Sequenced input: PBMCs or T cells enriched from blood (not recorded which). Receptor source: a man aged 25 to 40 who had recovered from COVID-19.

The chain links TRBV30 to TRBJ2-3; 7 bases are shared with TRBD2. CDR3 length: 16 residues. From germline, CDR1 is GTSNPN and CDR2 SVGIG (reference sequence). V was clipped by 4 bases and J by 1 base; unmatched bases: 11. The CDR3 coding sequence is TGTGCCTGGAATGGGGGAGCGGGGTCCGGCACAGATACGCAGTATTTT. Translation: CAWNGGAGSGTDTQYF.

This clone was found a few times. V and J are TRBV5-1 and TRBJ2-7; TRBD2 might be the D (6 bases). Per germline, CDR1 SGHRS and CDR2 YFSETQ. This CDR3 contains 12 residues. V lost 4 bases, J lost 4 bases, and 9 bases lay in between. Here the CDR3 reads CASSPAGYEQYF. For the CDR3, the DNA is TGCGCCAGCAGCCCTGCGGGGTACGAGCAGTACTTC.